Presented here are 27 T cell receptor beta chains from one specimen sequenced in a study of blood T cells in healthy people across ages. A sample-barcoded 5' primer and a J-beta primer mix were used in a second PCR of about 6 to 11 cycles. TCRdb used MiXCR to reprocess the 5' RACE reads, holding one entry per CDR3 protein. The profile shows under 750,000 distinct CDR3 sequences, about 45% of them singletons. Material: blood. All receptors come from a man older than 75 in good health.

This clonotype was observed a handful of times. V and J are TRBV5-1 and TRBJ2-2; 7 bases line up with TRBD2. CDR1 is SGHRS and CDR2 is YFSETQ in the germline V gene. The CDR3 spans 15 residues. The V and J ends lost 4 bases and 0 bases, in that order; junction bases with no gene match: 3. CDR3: CASSALAANTGELFF. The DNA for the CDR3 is TGCGCCAGCAGCGCTCTAGCGGCGAACACCGGGGAGCTGTTTTTT. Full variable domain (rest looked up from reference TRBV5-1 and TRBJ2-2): KAGVTQTPRYLIKTRGQQVTLSCSPISGHRSVSWYQQTPGQGLQFLFEYFSETQRNKGNFPGRFSGRQFSNSRSEMNVSTLELGDSALYLCASSALAANTGELFFGEGSRLTVL.

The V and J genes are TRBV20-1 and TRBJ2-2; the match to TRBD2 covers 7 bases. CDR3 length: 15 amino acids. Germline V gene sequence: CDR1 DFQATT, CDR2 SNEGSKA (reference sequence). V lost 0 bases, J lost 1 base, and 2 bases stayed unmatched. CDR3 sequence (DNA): TGCAGTGCTAGAGATGGCGGGAGGAACACCGGGGAGCTGTTTTTT. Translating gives CSARDGGRNTGELFF.

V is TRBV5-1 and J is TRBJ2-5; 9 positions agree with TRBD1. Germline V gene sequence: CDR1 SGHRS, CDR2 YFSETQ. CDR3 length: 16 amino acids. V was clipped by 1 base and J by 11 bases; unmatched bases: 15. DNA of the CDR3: TGCGCCAGCAGCTTGAAACAGGACAGGGGTTGTAGGGAGCAGTACTTC. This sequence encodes CASSLKQDRGCREQYF.

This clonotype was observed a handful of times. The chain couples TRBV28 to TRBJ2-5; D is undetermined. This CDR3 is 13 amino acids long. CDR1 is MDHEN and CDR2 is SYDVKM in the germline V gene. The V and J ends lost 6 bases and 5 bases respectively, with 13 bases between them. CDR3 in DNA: TGTGCCAGCAGAACAACCCGTAGGGAGACCCAGTACTTC. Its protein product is CASRTTRRETQYF.

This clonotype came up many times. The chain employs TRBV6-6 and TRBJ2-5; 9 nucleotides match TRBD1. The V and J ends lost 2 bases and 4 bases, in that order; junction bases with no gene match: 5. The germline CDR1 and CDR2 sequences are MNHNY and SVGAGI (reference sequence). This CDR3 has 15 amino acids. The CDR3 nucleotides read TGTGCCAGCAGTTACAACAGGGGGCTCATAGAGACCCAGTACTTC. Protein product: CASSYNRGLIETQYF.

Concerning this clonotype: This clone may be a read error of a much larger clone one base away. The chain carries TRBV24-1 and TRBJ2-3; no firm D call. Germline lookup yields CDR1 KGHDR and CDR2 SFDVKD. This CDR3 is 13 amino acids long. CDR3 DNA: TGTGCCGCCAGTGATACGAACACAGATACGCAGTATTTT. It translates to CAASDTNTDTQYF.

The CDR3 loop is CATREEPYEQYF. In DNA, the CDR3 is TGTGCCACCAGGGAAGAGCCCTACGAGCAGTACTTC. The V gene is TRBV10-3, the J gene TRBJ2-7; D possibly corresponds to TRBD1 (5 bases). Germline loops: CDR1 ENHRY, CDR2 SYGVKD. V lost 10 bases, J lost 2 bases, and 12 bases lay in between. This CDR3 has 12 residues.

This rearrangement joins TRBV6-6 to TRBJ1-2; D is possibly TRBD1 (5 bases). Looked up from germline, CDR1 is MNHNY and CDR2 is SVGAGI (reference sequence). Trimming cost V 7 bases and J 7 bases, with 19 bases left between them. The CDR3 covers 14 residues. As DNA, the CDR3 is TGTGCCAGCACCCTCCCGACAGATTTCTCTGGCTACACCTTC. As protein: CASTLPTDFSGYTF.

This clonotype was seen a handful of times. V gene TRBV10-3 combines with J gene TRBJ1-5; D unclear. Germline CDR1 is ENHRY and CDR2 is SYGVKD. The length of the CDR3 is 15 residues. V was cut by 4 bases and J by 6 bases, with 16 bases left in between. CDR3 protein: CAISGAPLGTQPQHF. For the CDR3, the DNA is TGTGCCATCAGTGGGGCTCCCCTCGGTACTCAGCCCCAGCATTTT.

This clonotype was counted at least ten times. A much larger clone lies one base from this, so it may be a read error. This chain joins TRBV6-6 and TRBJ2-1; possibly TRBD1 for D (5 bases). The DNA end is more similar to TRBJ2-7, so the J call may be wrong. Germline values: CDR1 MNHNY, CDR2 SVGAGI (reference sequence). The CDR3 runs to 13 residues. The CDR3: CASSFTGYNEQYF. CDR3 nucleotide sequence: TGTGCCAGCAGCTTTACAGGTTACAATGAGCAGTACTTC.

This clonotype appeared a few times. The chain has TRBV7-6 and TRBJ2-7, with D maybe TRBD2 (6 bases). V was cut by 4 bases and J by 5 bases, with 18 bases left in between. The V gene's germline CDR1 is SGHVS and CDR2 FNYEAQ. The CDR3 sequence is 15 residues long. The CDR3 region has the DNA TGTGCCAGCAGCTCACAACTAGCCGGGGTGGACGAGCAGTACTTC. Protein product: CASSSQLAGVDEQYF. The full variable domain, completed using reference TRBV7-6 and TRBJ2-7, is GAGVSQSPRYKVTKRGQDVALRCDPISGHVSLYWYRQALGQGPEFLTYFNYEAQQDKSGLPNDRFSAERPEGSISTLTIQRTEQRDSAMYRCASSSQLAGVDEQYFGPGTRLTVT.

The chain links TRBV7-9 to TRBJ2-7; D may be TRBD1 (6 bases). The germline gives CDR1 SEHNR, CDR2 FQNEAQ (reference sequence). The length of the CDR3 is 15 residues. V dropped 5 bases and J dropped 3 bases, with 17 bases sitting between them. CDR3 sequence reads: CASSLMGTGSYEQYF. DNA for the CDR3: TGTGCCAGCAGCCTCATGGGTACAGGGAGCTACGAGCAGTACTTC.

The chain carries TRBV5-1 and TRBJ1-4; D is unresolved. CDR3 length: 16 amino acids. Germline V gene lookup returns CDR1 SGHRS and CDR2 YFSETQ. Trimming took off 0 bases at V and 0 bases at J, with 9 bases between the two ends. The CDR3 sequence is CASSLGGLATNEKLFF. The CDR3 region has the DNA TGCGCCAGCAGCTTGGGCGGCCTTGCAACTAATGAAAAACTGTTTTTT.

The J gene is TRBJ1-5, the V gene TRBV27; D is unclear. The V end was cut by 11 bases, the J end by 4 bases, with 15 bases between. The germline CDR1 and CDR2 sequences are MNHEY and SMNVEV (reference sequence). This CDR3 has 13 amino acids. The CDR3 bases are TGTGCCCCACTAGGCGGGTCAAATCAGCCCCAGCATTTT. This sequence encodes CAPLGGSNQPQHF.

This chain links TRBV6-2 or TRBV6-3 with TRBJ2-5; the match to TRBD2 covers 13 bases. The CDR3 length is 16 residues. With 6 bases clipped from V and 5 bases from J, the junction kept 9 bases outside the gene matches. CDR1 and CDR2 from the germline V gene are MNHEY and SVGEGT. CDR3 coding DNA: TGTGCCAGCAGCCAACAGGGACTAGCGGGACTGGAGACCCAGTACTTC. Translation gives CASSQQGLAGLETQYF.

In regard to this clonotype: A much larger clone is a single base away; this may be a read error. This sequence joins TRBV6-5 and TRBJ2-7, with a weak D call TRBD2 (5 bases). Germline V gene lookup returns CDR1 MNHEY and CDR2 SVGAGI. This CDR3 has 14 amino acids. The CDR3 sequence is CVSSSGGKAYEQYF. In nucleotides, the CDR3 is TGTGTCAGCAGTTCCGGAGGCAAGGCCTACGAGCAGTACTTC.

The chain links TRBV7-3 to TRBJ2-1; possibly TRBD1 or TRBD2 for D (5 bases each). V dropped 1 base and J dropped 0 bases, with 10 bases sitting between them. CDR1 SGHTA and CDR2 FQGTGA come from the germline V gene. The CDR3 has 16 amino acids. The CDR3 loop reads CASSLNWGSSYNEQFF. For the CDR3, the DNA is TGTGCCAGCAGCTTAAATTGGGGGAGCTCCTACAATGAGCAGTTCTTC.

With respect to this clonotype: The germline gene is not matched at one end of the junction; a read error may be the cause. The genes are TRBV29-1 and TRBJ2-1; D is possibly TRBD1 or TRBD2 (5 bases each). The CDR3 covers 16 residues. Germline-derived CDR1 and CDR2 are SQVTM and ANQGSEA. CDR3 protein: CSIEKGTARSYNEQFF. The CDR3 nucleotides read TGCAGCATTGAAAAGGGGACCGCCAGATCCTACAATGAGCAGTTCTTC.

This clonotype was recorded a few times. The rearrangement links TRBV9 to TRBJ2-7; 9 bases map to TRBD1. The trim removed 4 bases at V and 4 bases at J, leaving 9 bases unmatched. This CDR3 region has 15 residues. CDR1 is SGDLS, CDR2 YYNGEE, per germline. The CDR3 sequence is CASSPLQDRGYEQYF. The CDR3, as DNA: TGTGCCAGCAGCCCATTACAGGACAGGGGTTACGAGCAGTACTTC. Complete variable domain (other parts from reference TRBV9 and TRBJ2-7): DSGVTQTPKHLITATGQRVTLRCSPRSGDLSVYWYQQSLDQGLQFLIQYYNGEERAKGNILERFSAQQFPDLHSELNLSSLELGDSALYFCASSPLQDRGYEQYFGPGTRLTVT.

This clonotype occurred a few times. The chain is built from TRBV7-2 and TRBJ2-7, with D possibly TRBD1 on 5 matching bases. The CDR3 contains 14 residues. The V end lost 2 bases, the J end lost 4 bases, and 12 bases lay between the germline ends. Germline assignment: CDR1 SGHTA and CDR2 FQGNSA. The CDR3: CASSLIGAKYEQYF. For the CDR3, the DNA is TGTGCCAGCAGCTTAATTGGGGCCAAATACGAGCAGTACTTC.

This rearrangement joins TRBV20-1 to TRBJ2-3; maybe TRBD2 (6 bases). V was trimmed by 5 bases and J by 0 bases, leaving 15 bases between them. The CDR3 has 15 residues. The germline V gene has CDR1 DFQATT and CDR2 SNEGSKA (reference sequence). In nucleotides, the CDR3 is TGCAGTGCTCCCCCTGGGGGGAAGAGCACAGATACGCAGTATTTT. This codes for CSAPPGGKSTDTQYF.

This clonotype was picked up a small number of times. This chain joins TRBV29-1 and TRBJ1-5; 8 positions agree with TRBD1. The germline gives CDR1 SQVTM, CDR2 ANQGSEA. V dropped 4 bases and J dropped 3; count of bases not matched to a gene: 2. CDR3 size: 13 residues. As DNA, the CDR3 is TGCAGCGTTGGGGACAGGAACAATCAGCCCCAGCATTTT. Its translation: CSVGDRNNQPQHF.

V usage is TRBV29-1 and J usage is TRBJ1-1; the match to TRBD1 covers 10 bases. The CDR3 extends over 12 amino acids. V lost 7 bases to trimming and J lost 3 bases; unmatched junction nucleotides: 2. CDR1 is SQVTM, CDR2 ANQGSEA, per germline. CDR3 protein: CSGGTGDTEAFF. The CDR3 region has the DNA TGCAGCGGGGGGACAGGGGACACTGAAGCTTTCTTT.

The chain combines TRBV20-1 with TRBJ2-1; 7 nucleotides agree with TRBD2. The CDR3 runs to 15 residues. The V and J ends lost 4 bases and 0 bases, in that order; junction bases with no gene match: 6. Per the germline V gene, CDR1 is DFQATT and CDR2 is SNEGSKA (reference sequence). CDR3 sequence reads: CSANGGTSSYNEQFF. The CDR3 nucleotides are TGCAGTGCTAACGGGGGGACGAGCTCCTACAATGAGCAGTTCTTC.

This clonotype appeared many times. The DNA of the CDR3 is TGTGCCAGCAGACCGACAGGGTTAGAGACCCAGTACTTC. It translates to CASRPTGLETQYF. V gene TRBV6-5 combines with J gene TRBJ2-5; 7 bases line up with TRBD1. The ends lost 6 bases at V and 4 bases at J; junction bases unmatched: 5. The length of the CDR3 is 13 residues. CDR1 MNHEY and CDR2 SVGAGI come from the germline V gene.

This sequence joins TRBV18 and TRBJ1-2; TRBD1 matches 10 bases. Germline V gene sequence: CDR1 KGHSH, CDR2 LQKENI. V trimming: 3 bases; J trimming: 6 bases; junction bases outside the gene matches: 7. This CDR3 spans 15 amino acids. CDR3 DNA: TGTGCCAGCTCACCTTCCGGACAGGGGGGAAATGGCTACACCTTC. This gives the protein CASSPSGQGGNGYTF.

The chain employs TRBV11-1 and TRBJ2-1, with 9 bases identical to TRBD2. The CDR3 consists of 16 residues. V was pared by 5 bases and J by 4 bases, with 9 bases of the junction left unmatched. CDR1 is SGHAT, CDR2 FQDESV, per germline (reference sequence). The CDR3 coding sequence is TGTGCCAGCAGCCTCAGAGCGGGAGGAAAATACAATGAGCAGTTCTTC. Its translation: CASSLRAGGKYNEQFF. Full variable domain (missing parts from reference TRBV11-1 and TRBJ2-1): EAEVAQSPRYKITEKSQAVAFWCDPISGHATLYWYRQILGQGPELLVQFQDESVVDDSQLPKDRFSAERLKGVDSTLKIQPAELGDSAMYLCASSLRAGGKYNEQFFGPGTRLTVL.